The clone carrying this TCR beta chain was detected ten times or more. No antigen is known for it. This sample was included in a study of T cells in Graves' hyperthyroidism and ophthalmopathy. General study results and limits: The model anticipated ophthalmopathy a median around 6 months pre-onset.

Trimming shortened V by 5 bases and J by 3 bases, and 7 bases separated the two germline ends. This CDR3 contains 13 residues. Germline V gives CDR1 MNHNS, CDR2 SASEGT. If no ophthalmopathy progression occurred within 18 months, Graves' hyperthyroidism was stable. Each diagnosis was grounded in clinical symptoms, serum thyroxine and TRAb, thyroid ultrasound, and orbital computed tomography. The PBMCs had their origin in 8.5 to 10 ml of fresh peripheral blood. Researchers amplified the TCR beta CDR3 regions from RNA transcripts. The HTBI set primed first-round TCR CDR3 RT-PCR. TCRdb reanalysed the multiplex PCR reads using MiXCR and keeps one entry per CDR3 protein. The data show a few hundred thousand distinct CDR3 sequences, with about a fifth seen just once and 3.7% held by the top ten.

This rearrangement joins TRBV6-1 to TRBJ2-2, with unresolved D. The source of this sequence is a woman aged 18-29 years with Graves' hyperthyroidism. The sequenced sample consisted of blood. The CDR3 DNA reads TGTGCCAGCAGTCGGCGCGACACCGGGGAGCTGTTTTTT. Its translation is CASSRRDTGELFF.